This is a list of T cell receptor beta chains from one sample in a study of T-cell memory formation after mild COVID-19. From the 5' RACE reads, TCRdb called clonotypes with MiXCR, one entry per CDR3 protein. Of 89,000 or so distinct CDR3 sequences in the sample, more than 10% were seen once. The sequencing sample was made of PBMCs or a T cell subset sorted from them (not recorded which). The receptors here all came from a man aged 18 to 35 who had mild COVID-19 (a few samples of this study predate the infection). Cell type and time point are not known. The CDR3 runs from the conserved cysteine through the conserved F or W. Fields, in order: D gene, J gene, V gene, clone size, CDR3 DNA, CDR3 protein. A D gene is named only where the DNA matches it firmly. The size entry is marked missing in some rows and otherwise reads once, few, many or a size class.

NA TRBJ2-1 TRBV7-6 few TGTGCCAGCAGCCGTAAACAGAACTCCTACAATGAGCAGTTCTTC CASSRKQNSYNEQFF
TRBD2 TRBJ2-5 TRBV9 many TGTGCCAGCGGGACTAGCGTGACCCAGTACTTC CASGTSVTQYF
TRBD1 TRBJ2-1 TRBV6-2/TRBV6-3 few TGTGCCAGCAGTCCCCGACAGGGGCATGAGCAGTTCTTC CASSPRQGHEQFF
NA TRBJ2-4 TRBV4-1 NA TGCGCCAGCAGCCAGAGGGGGGACATTCAGTACTTC CASSQRGDIQYF
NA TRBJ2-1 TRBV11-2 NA TGTGCCAGCAGCTCCAGATCTCTGGGACCTTACAATGAGCAGTTCTTC CASSSRSLGPYNEQFF
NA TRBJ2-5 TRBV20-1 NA TGCAGTGCTAGTGGGGGTCTTGGGAGGTGGACCCAGTACTTC CSASGGLGRWTQYF
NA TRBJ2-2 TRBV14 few TGTGCCAGCAGCCAAGTTTGGAACTCTAACACCGGGGAGCTGTTTTTT CASSQVWNSNTGELFF
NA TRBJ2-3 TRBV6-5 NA TGTGCCAGCAGCGTGGCAATTGGGACAGATACGCAGTATTTT CASSVAIGTDTQYF
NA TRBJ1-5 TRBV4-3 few TGCGCCAGCAGCCAAGATCAGGGATATAGCAATCAGCCCCAGCATTTT CASSQDQGYSNQPQHF
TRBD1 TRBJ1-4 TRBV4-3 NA TGCGCCAGCACAAGCTCAGGGGGGTCTAATGAAAAACTGTTTTTT CASTSSGGSNEKLFF
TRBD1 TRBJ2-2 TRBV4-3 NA TGCGCCTCAACCAGGGGGTATAGCACCGGGGAGCTGTTTTTT CASTRGYSTGELFF
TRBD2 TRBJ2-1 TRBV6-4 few TGTGCCAGCAGTGAGGGACTAGCGGGGGACGATGAGCAGTTCTTC CASSEGLAGDDEQFF
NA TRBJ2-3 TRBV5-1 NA TGCGCCAGCAGCTTGGCCCTGGTCTCTGGGAGAGGCACAGATACGCAGTATTTT CASSLALVSGRGTDTQYF
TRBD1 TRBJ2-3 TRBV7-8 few TGTGCCAGCAGCTTAGAACAGGGGCTCCCTGTAGATACGCAGTATTTT CASSLEQGLPVDTQYF